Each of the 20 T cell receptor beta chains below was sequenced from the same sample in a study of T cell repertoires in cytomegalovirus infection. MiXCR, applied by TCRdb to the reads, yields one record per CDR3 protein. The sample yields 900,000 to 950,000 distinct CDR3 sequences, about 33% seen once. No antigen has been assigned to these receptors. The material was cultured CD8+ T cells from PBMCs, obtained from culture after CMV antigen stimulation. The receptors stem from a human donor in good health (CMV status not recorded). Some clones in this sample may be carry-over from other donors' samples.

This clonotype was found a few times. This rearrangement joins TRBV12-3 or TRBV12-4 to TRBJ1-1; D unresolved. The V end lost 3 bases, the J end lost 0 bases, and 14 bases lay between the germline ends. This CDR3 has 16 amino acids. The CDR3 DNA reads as TGTGCCAGCAGTTTTCCGGGTCTGGGTGTGAACACTGAAGCTTTCTTT. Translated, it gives CASSFPGLGVNTEAFF.

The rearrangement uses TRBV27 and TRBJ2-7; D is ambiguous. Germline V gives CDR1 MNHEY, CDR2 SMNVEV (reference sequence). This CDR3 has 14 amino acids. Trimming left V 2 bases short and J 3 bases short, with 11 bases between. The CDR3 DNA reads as TGTGCCAGCAGTTTAAGTTCCCCGGGCTACGAGCAGTACGTC. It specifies CASSLSSPGYEQYV.

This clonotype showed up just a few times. In nucleotides, the CDR3 is TGTGCCAGCAGCTTAAACCCCGGGGGGTACCAGGAGGAAAAACTGTTTTTT. Translation gives CASSLNPGGYQEEKLFF. The chain recombines TRBV7-6 with TRBJ1-4, with D possibly TRBD1 on 5 matching bases. The CDR3 runs to 17 residues. Germline V lookup: CDR1 SGHVS, CDR2 FNYEAQ. Deletions cut 2 bases from V and 8 bases from J, with 21 bases between.

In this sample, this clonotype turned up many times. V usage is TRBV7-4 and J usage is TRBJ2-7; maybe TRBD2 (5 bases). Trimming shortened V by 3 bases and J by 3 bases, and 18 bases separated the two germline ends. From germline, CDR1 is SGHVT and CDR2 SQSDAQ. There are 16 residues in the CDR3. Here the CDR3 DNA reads TGTGCCAGCAGCTTGATTGGTAGGGAGCGCATCTACGAGCAGTACGTC. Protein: CASSLIGRERIYEQYV.

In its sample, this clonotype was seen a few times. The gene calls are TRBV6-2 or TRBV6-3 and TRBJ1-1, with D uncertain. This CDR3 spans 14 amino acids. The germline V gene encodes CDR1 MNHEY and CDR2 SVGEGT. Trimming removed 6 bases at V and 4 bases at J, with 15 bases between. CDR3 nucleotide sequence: TGTGCCAGCAGCGCCTTAGGAGGCTCCACTGAAGCTTTCTTT. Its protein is CASSALGGSTEAFF.

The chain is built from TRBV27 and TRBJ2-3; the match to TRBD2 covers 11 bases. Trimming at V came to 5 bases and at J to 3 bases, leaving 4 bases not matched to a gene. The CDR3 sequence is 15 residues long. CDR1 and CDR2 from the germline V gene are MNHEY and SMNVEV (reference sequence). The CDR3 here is CASSDSGGGTDTQYF. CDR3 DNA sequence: TGTGCCAGCAGTGATAGCGGGGGGGGGACAGATACGCAGTATTTT.

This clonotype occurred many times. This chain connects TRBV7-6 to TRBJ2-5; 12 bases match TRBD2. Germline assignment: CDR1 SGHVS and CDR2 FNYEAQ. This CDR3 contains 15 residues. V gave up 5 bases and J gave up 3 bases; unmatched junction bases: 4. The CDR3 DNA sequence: TGTGCCAGCAGCCGCGGACTAGCGGGGAAAGAGACCCAGTACTTC. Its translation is CASSRGLAGKETQYF.

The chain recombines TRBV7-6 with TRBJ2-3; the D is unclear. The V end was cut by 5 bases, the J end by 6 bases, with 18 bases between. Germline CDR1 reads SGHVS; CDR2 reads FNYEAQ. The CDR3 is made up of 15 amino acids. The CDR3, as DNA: TGTGCCAGCAGCCTTAGCTACGGGTCGGGTGATACGCAGTATTTT. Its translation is CASSLSYGSGDTQYF.

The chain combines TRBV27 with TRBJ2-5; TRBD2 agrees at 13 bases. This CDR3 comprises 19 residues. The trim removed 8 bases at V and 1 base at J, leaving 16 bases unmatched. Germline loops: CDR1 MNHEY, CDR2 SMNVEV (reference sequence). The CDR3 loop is CASSPGTVGTSGAQETQYF. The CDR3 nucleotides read TGTGCCAGCTCTCCGGGGACAGTCGGGACTAGCGGGGCCCAAGAGACCCAGTACTTC.

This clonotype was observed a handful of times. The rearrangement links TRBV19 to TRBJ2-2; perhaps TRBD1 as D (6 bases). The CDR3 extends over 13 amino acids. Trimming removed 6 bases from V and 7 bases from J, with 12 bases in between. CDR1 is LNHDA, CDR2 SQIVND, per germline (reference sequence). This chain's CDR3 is CASSRRGHGELFF. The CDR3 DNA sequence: TGTGCCAGTAGCCGCAGGGGCCACGGGGAGCTGTTTTTT. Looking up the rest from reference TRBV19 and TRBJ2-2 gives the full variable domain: DGGITQSPKYLFRKEGQNVTLSCEQNLNHDAMYWYRQDPGQGLRLIYYSQIVNDFQKGDIAEGYSVSREKKESFPLTVTSAQKNPTAFYLCASSRRGHGELFFGEGSRLTVL.

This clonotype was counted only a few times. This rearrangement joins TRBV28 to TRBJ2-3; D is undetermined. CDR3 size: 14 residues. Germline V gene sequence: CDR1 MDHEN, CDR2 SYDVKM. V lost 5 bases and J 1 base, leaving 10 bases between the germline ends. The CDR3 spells CASSPESRTDTQYF. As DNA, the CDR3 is TGTGCCAGCAGTCCGGAGAGCCGCACAGATACGCAGTATTTT.

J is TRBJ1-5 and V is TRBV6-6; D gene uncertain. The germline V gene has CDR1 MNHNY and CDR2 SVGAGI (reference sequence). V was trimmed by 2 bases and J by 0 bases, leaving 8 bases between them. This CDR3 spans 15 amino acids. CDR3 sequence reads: CASSYTSHSNQPQHF. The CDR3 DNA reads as TGTGCCAGCAGTTACACAAGCCATAGCAATCAGCCCCAGCATTTT.

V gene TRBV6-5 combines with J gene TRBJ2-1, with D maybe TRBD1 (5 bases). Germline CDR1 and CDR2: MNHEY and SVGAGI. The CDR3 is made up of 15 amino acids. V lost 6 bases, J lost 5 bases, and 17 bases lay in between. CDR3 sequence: CASSHDSNVDNEQFF. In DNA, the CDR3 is TGTGCCAGCAGCCACGACAGTAATGTAGACAATGAGCAGTTCTTC.

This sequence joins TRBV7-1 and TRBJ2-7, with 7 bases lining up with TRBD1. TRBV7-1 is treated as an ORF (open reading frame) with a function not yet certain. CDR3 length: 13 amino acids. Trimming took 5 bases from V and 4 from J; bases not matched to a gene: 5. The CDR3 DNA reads TGTGCCAGCAGCGGAAAACAGGGGTACGAGCAGTACTTC. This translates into CASSGKQGYEQYF.

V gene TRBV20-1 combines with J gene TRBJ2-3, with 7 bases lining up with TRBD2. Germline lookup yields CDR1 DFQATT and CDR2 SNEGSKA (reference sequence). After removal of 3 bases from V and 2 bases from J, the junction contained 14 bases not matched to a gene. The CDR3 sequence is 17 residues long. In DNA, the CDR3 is TGCAGTGCTAGGACGAGCGGGGAATATAAGAACACAGATACGCAGTATTTT. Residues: CSARTSGEYKNTDTQYF.

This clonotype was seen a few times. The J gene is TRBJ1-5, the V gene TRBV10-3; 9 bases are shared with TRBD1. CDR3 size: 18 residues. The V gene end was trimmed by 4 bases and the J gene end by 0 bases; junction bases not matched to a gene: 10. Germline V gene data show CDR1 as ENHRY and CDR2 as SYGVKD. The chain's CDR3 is CAISVTDRGTDSNQPQHF. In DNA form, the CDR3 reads TGTGCCATCAGTGTAACCGACAGGGGGACGGATAGCAATCAGCCCCAGCATTTT.

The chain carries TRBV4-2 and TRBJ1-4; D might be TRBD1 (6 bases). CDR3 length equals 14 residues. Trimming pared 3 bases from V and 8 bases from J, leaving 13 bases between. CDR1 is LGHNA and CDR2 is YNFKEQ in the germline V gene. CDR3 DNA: TGTGCCAGCAGCCAGGAACAGGGTAACGAAAAACTGTTTTTT. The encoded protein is CASSQEQGNEKLFF.

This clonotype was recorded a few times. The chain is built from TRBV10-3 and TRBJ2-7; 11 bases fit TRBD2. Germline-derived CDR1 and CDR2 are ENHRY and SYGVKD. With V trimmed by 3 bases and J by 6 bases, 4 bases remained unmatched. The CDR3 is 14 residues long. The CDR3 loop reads CAISDPSGGIEQYV. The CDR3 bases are TGTGCCATCAGTGACCCTAGCGGGGGGATCGAGCAGTACGTC.

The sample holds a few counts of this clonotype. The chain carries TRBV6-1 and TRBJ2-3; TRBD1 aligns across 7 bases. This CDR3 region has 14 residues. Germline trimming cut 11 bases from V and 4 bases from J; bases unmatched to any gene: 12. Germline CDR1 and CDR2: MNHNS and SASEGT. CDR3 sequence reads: CALSRGPFPDTQYF. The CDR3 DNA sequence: TGTGCCCTTTCAAGGGGGCCCTTTCCAGATACGCAGTATTTT.

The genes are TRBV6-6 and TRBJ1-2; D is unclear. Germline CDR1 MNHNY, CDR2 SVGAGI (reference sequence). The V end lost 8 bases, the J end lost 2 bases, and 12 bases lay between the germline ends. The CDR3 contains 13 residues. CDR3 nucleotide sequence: TGTGCCAGCGGCCCCGAGGGAAACTATGGCTACACCTTC. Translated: CASGPEGNYGYTF.